The text below deals with one TCR beta chain. What it binds is not known. This sample was included in a study of OX40 agonist ivuxolimab in advanced cancers. The overall study: It was ivuxolimab, an agonistic anti-OX40 (CD134) antibody, that patients were treated with. Patients assigned to dose escalation were diagnosed with hepatocellular carcinoma, melanoma, renal cell or head and neck cancer. Study results and caveats: CD8+ T cells (on average) carried more expanded clones than CD4+ T cells. Clones of CD4+ and CD8+ blood T cells grew by week 6 at doses of 0.1 to 3.0 mg/kg.

Germline CDR1 and CDR2: MNHEY and SMNVEV (reference sequence). The CDR3 loop spans 12 amino acids. V lost 8 bases to trimming and J lost 2 bases; unmatched junction nucleotides: 1. Repertoires were generated with immunoSEQ multiplex PCR, while TCRdb's copy carries only in-frame clones and drops some. The table includes tens of thousands of clones, about 87% detected once. V and J are TRBV27 and TRBJ2-7, with 9 bases lining up with TRBD1. The TCR comes from an adult with an advanced solid tumor such as melanoma, head and neck, liver or kidney cancer. This specimen was CD4+ or CD8+ T cells sorted from blood, taken in a trial of the OX40 agonist ivuxolimab. The CDR3 region is CASGDRAYEQYF. The DNA of the CDR3 is TGTGCCAGCGGGGACAGGGCCTACGAGCAGTACTTC.